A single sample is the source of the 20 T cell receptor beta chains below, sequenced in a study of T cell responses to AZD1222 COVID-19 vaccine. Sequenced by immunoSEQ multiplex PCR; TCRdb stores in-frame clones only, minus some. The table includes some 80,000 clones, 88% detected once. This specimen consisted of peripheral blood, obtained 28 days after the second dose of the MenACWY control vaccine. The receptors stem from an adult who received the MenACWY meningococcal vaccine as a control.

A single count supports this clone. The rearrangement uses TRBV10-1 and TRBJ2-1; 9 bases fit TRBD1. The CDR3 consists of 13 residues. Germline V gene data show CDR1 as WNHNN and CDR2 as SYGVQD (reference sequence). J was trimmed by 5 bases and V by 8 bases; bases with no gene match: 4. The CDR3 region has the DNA TGCGCCAGCGGCCGGGACAGGGACAATGAGCAGTTCTTC. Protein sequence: CASGRDRDNEQFF.

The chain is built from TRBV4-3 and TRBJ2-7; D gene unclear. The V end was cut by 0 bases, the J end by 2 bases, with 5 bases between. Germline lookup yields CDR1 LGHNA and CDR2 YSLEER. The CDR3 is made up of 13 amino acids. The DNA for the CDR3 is TGCGCCAGCAGCCAAGATCGTCCCTACGAGCAGTACTTC. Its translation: CASSQDRPYEQYF.

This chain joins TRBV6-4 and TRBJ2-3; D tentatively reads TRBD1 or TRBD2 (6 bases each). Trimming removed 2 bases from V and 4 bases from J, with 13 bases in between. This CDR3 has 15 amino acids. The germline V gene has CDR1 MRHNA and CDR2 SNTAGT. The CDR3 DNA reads TGTGCCAGCAGTGACGGGGGGCTTGGGGCAGATACGCAGTATTTT. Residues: CASSDGGLGADTQYF.

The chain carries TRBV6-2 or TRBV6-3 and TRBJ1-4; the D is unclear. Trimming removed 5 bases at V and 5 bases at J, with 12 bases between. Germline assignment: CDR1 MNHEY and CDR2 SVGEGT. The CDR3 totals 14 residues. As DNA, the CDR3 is TGTGCCAGCAGTACAGCTAGCAAGAATGAAAAACTGTTTTTT. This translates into CASSTASKNEKLFF.

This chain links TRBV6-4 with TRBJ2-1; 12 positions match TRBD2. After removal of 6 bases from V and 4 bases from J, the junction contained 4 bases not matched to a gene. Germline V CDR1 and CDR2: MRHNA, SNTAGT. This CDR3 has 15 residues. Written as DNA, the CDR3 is TGTGCCAGCAGCAACGGACTAGCGGGATACAATGAGCAGTTCTTC. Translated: CASSNGLAGYNEQFF.

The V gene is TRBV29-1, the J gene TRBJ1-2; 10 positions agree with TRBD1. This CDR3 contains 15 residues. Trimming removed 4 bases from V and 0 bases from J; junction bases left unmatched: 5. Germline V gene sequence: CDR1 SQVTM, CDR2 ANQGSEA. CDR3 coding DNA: TGCAGCGTTGGAGACAGGGGGCGGGCTAACTATGGCTACACCTTC. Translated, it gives CSVGDRGRANYGYTF. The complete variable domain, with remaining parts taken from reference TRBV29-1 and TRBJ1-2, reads SAVISQKPSRDICQRGTSLTIQCQVDSQVTMMFWYRQQPGQSLTLIATANQGSEATYESGFVIDKFPISRPNLTFSTLTVSNMSPEDSSIYLCSVGDRGRANYGYTFGSGTRLTVV.

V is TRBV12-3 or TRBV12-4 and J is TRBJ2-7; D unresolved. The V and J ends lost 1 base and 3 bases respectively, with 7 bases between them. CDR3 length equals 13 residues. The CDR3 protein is CASSLGGNYEQYF. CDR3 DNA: TGTGCCAGCAGTTTAGGTGGGAACTACGAGCAGTACTTC.

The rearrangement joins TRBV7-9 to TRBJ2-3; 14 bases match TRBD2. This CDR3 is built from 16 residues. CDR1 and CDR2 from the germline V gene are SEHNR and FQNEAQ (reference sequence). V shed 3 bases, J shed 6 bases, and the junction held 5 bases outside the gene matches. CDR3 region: CASSFSRLAGGDTQYF. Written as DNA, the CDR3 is TGTGCCAGCAGCTTCTCCCGACTAGCGGGAGGGGATACGCAGTATTTT.

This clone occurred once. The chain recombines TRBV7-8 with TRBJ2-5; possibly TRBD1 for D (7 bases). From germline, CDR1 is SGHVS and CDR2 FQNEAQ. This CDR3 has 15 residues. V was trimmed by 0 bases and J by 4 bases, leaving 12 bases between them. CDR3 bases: TGTGCCAGCAGCTTAGCGGGCCAGGGGGGAGAGACCCAGTACTTC. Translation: CASSLAGQGGETQYF.

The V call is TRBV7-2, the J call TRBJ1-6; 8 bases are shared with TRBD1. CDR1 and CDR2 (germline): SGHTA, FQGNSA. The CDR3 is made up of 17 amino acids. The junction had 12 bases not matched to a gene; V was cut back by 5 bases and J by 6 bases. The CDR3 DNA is TGTGCCAGCAGCCTCCAGAGGCAGGGGGCAAGTAATTCACCCCTCCACTTT. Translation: CASSLQRQGASNSPLHF. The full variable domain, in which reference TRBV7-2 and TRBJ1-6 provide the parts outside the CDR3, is GAGVSQSPSNKVTEKGKDVELRCDPISGHTALYWYRQSLGQGLEFLIYFQGNSAPDKSGLPSDRFSAERTGGSVSTLTIQRTQQEDSAVYLCASSLQRQGASNSPLHFGNGTRLTVT.

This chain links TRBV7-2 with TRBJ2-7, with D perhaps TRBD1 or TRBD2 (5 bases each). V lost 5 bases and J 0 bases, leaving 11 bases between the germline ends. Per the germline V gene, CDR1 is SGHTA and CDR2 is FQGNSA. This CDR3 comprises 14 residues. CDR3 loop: CASSRDRFSYEQYF. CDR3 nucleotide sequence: TGTGCCAGCAGCCGGGACCGGTTCTCCTACGAGCAGTACTTC.

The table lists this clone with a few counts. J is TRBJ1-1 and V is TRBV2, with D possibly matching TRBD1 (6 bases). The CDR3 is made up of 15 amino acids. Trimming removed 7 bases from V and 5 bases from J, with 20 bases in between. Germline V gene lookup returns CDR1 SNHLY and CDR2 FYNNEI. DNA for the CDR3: TGTGCCAGCAAAAAGAGGGGGGAGACGAATACTGAAGCTTTCTTT. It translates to CASKKRGETNTEAFF.

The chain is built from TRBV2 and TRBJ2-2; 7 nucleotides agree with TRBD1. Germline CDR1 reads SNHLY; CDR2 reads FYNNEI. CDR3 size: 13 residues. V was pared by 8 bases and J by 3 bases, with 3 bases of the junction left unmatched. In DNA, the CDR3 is TGTGCCAGCCAACAGGGGTACACCGGGGAGCTGTTTTTT. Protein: CASQQGYTGELFF. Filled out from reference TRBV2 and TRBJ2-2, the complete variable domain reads EPEVTQTPSHQVTQMGQEVILRCVPISNHLYFYWYRQILGQKVEFLVSFYNNEISEKSEIFDDQFSVERPDGSNFTLKIRSTKLEDSAMYFCASQQGYTGELFFGEGSRLTVL.

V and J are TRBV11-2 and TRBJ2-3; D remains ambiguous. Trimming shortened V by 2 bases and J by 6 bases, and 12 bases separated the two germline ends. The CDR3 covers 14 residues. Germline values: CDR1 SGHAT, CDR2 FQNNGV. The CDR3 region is CASSLNSGPDTQYF. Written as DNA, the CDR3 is TGTGCCAGCAGCTTAAACTCTGGTCCGGATACGCAGTATTTT. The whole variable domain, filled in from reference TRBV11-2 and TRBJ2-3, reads EAGVAQSPRYKIIEKRQSVAFWCNPISGHATLYWYQQILGQGPKLLIQFQNNGVVDDSQLPKDRFSAERLKGVDSTLKIQPAKLEDSAVYLCASSLNSGPDTQYFGPGTRLTVL.

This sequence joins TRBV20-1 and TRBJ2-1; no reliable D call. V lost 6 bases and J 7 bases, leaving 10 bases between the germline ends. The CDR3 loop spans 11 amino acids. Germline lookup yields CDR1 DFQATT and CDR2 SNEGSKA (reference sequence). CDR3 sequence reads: CSAEERNEQFF. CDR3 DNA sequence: TGCAGTGCCGAGGAAAGGAATGAGCAGTTCTTC.

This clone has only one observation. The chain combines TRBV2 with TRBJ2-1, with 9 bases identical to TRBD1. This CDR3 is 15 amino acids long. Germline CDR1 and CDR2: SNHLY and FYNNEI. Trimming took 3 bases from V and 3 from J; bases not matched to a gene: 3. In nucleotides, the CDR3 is TGTGCCAGCAGTGAGGGACAGGGAAACTACAATGAGCAGTTCTTC. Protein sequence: CASSEGQGNYNEQFF.

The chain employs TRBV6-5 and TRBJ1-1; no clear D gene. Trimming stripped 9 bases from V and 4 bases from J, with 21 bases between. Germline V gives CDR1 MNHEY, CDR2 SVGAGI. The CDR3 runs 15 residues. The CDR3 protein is CASQGQPGSTTEAFF. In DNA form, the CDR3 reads TGTGCCAGTCAAGGGCAGCCTGGGTCAACCACTGAAGCTTTCTTT.

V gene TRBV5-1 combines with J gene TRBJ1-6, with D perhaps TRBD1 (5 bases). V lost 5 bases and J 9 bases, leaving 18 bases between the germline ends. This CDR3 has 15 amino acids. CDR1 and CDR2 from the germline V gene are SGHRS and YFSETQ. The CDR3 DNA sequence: TGCGCCAGCAGTGGGTCTTGGGGCGGAACTTCACCCCTCCACTTT. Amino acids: CASSGSWGGTSPLHF.

CDR3 amino acids: CASTQGGSSYEQYF. For the CDR3, the DNA is TGCGCCAGCACCCAGGGGGGTAGCTCCTACGAGCAGTACTTC. J is TRBJ2-7 and V is TRBV5-1, with D perhaps TRBD1 (7 bases). Germline-derived CDR1 and CDR2 are SGHRS and YFSETQ. The CDR3 extends over 14 amino acids. V shed 6 bases and J shed 0 bases, with 13 bases lying between them. Variable domain in full (rest from reference TRBV5-1 and TRBJ2-7): KAGVTQTPRYLIKTRGQQVTLSCSPISGHRSVSWYQQTPGQGLQFLFEYFSETQRNKGNFPGRFSGRQFSNSRSEMNVSTLELGDSALYLCASTQGGSSYEQYFGPGTRLTVT.

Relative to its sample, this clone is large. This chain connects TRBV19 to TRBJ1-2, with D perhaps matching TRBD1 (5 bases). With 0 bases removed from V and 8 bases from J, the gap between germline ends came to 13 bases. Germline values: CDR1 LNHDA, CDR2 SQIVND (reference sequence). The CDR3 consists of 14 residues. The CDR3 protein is CASSIDIQGLGYTF. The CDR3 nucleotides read TGTGCCAGTAGTATAGATATTCAGGGATTAGGCTACACCTTC.